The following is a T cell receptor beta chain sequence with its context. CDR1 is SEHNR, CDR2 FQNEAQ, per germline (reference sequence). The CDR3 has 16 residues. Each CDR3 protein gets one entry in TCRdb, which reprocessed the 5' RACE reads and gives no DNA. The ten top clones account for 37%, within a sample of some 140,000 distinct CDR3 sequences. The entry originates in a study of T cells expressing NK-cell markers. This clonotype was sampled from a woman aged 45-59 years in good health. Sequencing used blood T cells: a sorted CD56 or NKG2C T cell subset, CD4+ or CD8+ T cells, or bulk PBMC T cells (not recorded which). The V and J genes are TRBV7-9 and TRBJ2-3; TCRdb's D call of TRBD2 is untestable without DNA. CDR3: CASSPPRLAEMDTQYF.